These 12 T cell receptor beta chains share one sample of origin, sequenced in a study of shared clonotypes between healthy human individuals. CD45RO-negative CD8 cells positively selected for CCR7 made up the naive population, which excluded terminally differentiated effector memory CD45RA+ cells. Measured with immunoSEQ multiplex PCR; TCRdb has only the in-frame clones, and not every one. The table records about 2.2 million clones, 80% to 95% of them present only once. Sequences were obtained from naive CD8+ T cells from PBMCs. Receptors originate from a man in his late teens or twenties in good health. Some clones in this sample may be carry-over from other donors' samples.

This clone was counted only a few times. CDR3 protein: CASSLSGPRGELFF. The DNA of the CDR3 is TGTGCCAGCAGCTTATCCGGACCCCGCGGGGAACTGTTTTTT. The genes are TRBV7-9 and TRBJ1-4; no definite D call. The CDR3 is 14 amino acids. V was shortened by 2 bases and J by 12 bases, with 16 bases between the two germline ends. Germline V gene sequence: CDR1 SEHNR, CDR2 FQNEAQ (reference sequence).

In nucleotides, the CDR3 is TGTGCCTGGAGTTACACCGGGACAGGGGGCGCCGAGCAGTACTTC. It specifies CAWSYTGTGGAEQYF. The chain combines TRBV30 with TRBJ2-5; 12 bases are shared with TRBD1. The J call could be wrong; TRBJ2-7 is a better fit for the DNA end. This CDR3 has 15 amino acids. Germline assignment: CDR1 GTSNPN and CDR2 SVGIG (reference sequence).

This chain joins TRBV7-6 and TRBJ2-6; D is possibly TRBD2 (6 bases). CDR3 size: 16 residues. V was cut by 8 bases and J by 0 bases, with 14 bases left in between. CDR1 is SGHVS and CDR2 is FNYEAQ in the germline V gene. CDR3 coding DNA: TGTGCCAGCGGGGCTAGCGCTAACTCTGGGGCCAACGTCCTGACTTTC. Its protein product is CASGASANSGANVLTF.

The CDR3 nucleotides are TGTGCCAGCAGTTTATATGGGACAGGGGAGCAAGAGACCCAGTACTTC. Its protein product is CASSLYGTGEQETQYF. The rearrangement links TRBV28 to TRBJ2-5; 10 nucleotides match TRBD1. CDR1 and CDR2 (germline): MDHEN, SYDVKM. The CDR3 runs 16 residues. Unmatched junction bases numbered 4, after V lost 1 base and J lost 2 bases.

The rearrangement joins TRBV28 to TRBJ1-2; 8 nucleotides line up with TRBD1. Germline V gives CDR1 MDHEN, CDR2 SYDVKM. With V trimmed by 5 bases and J by 6 bases, 5 bases remained unmatched. The CDR3 contains 13 residues. DNA for the CDR3: TGTGCCAGCAGTCTCACAGGGGGAGATGGCTACACCTTC. This translates into CASSLTGGDGYTF.

The chain has TRBV7-8 and TRBJ1-2; 7 nucleotides line up with TRBD1. This CDR3 region has 16 residues. Germline lookup yields CDR1 SGHVS and CDR2 FQNEAQ. V was pared by 5 bases and J by 3 bases, with 12 bases of the junction left unmatched. The CDR3 spells CASSQGVRRQDYGYTF. The CDR3 DNA reads as TGTGCCAGCAGCCAGGGGGTCCGCCGACAGGACTATGGCTACACCTTC.

This chain connects TRBV7-6 to TRBJ2-3; D perhaps matches TRBD1 (6 bases). This CDR3 spans 17 amino acids. V was pared by 3 bases and J by 1 base, with 17 bases between. Germline-derived CDR1 and CDR2 are SGHVS and FNYEAQ. CDR3 coding DNA: TGTGCCAGCAGCTTCCCCGCTGAGGGGGTCCGCACAGATACGCAGTATTTT. Translated: CASSFPAEGVRTDTQYF.

The chain combines TRBV27 with TRBJ2-5; 8 positions match TRBD2. This CDR3 comprises 16 residues. The trim removed 0 bases at V and 4 bases at J, leaving 7 bases unmatched. The germline CDR1 and CDR2 sequences are MNHEY and SMNVEV (reference sequence). This CDR3 is CASSLSSGRNRETQYF. CDR3 DNA sequence: TGTGCCAGCAGTTTATCAAGCGGGAGAAATCGAGAGACCCAGTACTTC.

This chain connects TRBV7-9 to TRBJ2-1; weak D call: TRBD2 (5 bases). Germline CDR1 and CDR2: SEHNR and FQNEAQ (reference sequence). Trimming stripped 1 base from V and 3 bases from J, with 10 bases between. This CDR3 comprises 15 residues. The CDR3 nucleotides read TGTGCCAGCAGCTTAGGCGAGGGAGTCTACAATGAGCAGTTCTTC. Protein: CASSLGEGVYNEQFF.

The rearrangement uses TRBV5-1 and TRBJ1-3; D unclear. The germline gives CDR1 SGHRS, CDR2 YFSETQ. V shed 4 bases and J shed 4 bases, with 12 bases lying between them. This CDR3 spans 14 amino acids. The CDR3 bases are TGCGCCAGCAGCGGCACGGGGTACGGAAACACCATATATTTT. Protein sequence: CASSGTGYGNTIYF. The complete variable domain, with remaining parts taken from reference TRBV5-1 and TRBJ1-3, reads KAGVTQTPRYLIKTRGQQVTLSCSPISGHRSVSWYQQTPGQGLQFLFEYFSETQRNKGNFPGRFSGRQFSNSRSEMNVSTLELGDSALYLCASSGTGYGNTIYFGEGSWLTVV.

Points on this clone: Distinct nucleotide sequences in the sample also encode this CDR3. The rearrangement joins TRBV5-1 to TRBJ2-7; D remains unclear. With 1 base removed from V and 3 bases from J, the gap between germline ends came to 5 bases. The CDR3 sequence is 12 residues long. Per germline, CDR1 SGHRS and CDR2 YFSETQ. CDR3 region: CASSLNSYEQYF. The CDR3 coding sequence is TGCGCCAGCAGCTTGAACAGCTACGAGCAGTACTTC.

As regards this clone: A single base separates this from a much larger clone, so it may be a read error. Other DNA sequences of this sample code for an identical CDR3. V is TRBV5-1 and J is TRBJ2-7; no reliable D call. The length of the CDR3 is 11 residues. V was trimmed by 2 bases and J by 3 bases, leaving 3 bases between them. The germline CDR1 and CDR2 sequences are SGHRS and YFSETQ. The CDR3 DNA reads TGCGCCAGCAGCTTAGGCTACGAGCAGTACTTC. Translation: CASSLGYEQYF.